Shown below are 6 T cell receptor beta chains from a single sample sequenced in a study of blood T cell repertoires in COVID-19. Assay: immunoSEQ multiplex PCR; the TCRdb copy retains only in-frame clones and omits some. The sample comprises 200,000 to 250,000 clones, 85% to 90% of which are singletons, and approximately 0.9% rests with the top ten. Sequencing used PBMCs or T cells enriched from blood (not recorded which). The receptors were sampled from a man aged 50-59 years who had been exposed to COVID-19.

This rearrangement joins TRBV6-5 to TRBJ2-2; TRBD1 matches 7 bases. Germline CDR1 and CDR2: MNHEY and SVGAGI. The CDR3 length is 13 residues. Losses at the gene ends were 7 bases for V and 5 bases for J; bases not matched to a gene: 4. The CDR3: CASMLTGTGELFF. The CDR3 region has the DNA TGTGCCAGCATGCTGACAGGGACCGGGGAGCTGTTTTTT.

This chain uses TRBV28 with TRBJ1-4; D may be TRBD1 (6 bases). The V end was cut by 8 bases, the J end by 1 base, with 17 bases between. This CDR3 has 16 amino acids. Germline CDR1 is MDHEN and CDR2 is SYDVKM. The CDR3 region has the DNA TGTGCCAGCCTACAATCAGGGGCTTTAACTAATGAAAAACTGTTTTTT. Translated, it gives CASLQSGALTNEKLFF.

The chain joins TRBV24-1 to TRBJ2-1; TRBD1 matches at 8 bases. With V trimmed by 2 bases and J by 3 bases, 5 bases remained unmatched. Per germline, CDR1 KGHDR and CDR2 SFDVKD. The CDR3 has 16 residues. CDR3 amino acids: CATSDSDRGNYNEQFF. The CDR3 coding sequence is TGTGCCACCAGTGATTCCGACAGGGGCAACTACAATGAGCAGTTCTTC.

The chain is built from TRBV19 and TRBJ1-5, with no clear D. The CDR3 is 15 amino acids. The ends were cut back, 7 bases at V and 2 bases at J, with 15 bases in the middle. Germline CDR1 and CDR2: LNHDA and SQIVND (reference sequence). The CDR3 protein is CASNPAQRGNQPQHF. The CDR3 DNA reads TGTGCCAGTAACCCGGCACAGAGGGGCAATCAGCCCCAGCATTTT.

The chain links TRBV24-1 to TRBJ1-4; D is possibly TRBD1 (5 bases). This CDR3 comprises 12 residues. Per the germline V gene, CDR1 is KGHDR and CDR2 is SFDVKD. V was clipped by 7 bases and J by 9 bases, with 11 bases between them. In DNA form, the CDR3 reads TGTGCCACCAGCCCGGGGGGTCAAAAACTGTTTTTT. This gives the protein CATSPGGQKLFF.

The V call is TRBV6-1, the J call TRBJ1-2; D ambiguous. This CDR3 contains 17 residues. CDR1 and CDR2 from the germline V gene are MNHNS and SASEGT. The germline V and J ends were trimmed by 3 bases and 1 base, with 18 bases remaining between them. The CDR3 here is CASSDEAELLFNYGYTF. CDR3 coding DNA: TGTGCCAGCAGTGACGAGGCAGAACTTCTTTTTAACTATGGCTACACCTTC.